This TCR beta chain was captured by sequencing in a study of CD8+ T cells in alopecia areata. Study results and limitations: Whereas mice showed it more clearly, TCR sharing across patients was murkier, possibly because of HLA. Links between baseline CD8+ expansion and response need larger treated cohorts. Tofacitinib significantly reduced both scalp clonality and expanded CD8+ clones among the top 100.

On this clone itself: Its target is unknown.

RNA extraction and reverse transcription yielded cDNA as sequencing template. Clones were read by immunoSEQ multiplex PCR, and TCRdb kept only the in-frame ones, dropping some. The repertoire holds 110,000 to 150,000 clones, less than 70% seen once, with around a sixth in the top ten. The treatment: oral pan-JAK inhibitor, 5-10 mg twice daily. Lesional scalp punch biopsies and peripheral blood were collected from alopecia areata patients. V gave up 3 bases and J gave up 8 bases; unmatched junction bases: 9. The CDR3 runs to 14 residues. CDR1 is MNHEY, CDR2 SVGAGI, per germline. Material: CD8+ T cells sorted from blood, obtained at week 4, from a patient treated with tofacitinib. This clonotype originated in a human donor with alopecia areata. V is TRBV6-5 and J is TRBJ1-2; 7 bases line up with TRBD1. CDR3 DNA sequence: TGTGCCAGCAGTTATGACAGGGCGGGAAGAGGCTACACCTTC. Translating it yields CASSYDRAGRGYTF.